A single sample gave rise to the 15 T cell receptor beta chains below, sequenced in a study of shared clonotypes between healthy human individuals. Naivety among CD8 cells was defined by CD45RO negativity and positive CCR7 selection, thereby excluding terminally differentiated effector memory CD45RA+ cells. Clones were sequenced by immunoSEQ multiplex PCR, and TCRdb holds only the in-frame ones, with some missing. The sample contains millions of clones, about 95% of which appear only once. Sequenced material: naive CD8+ T cells sorted from blood. The receptors originated from a man in his late teens or twenties in good health.

To note about this clone: A read error may account for a junction end that differs from germline. The V call is TRBV7-7, the J call TRBJ2-5; tentatively, D is TRBD2 (6 bases). The germline CDR1 and CDR2 sequences are SSHAT and FNYEAQ (reference sequence). The CDR3 loop spans 14 amino acids. CDR3 protein: CASSLGRGQETQYF. The CDR3 nucleotides read TGTGCTAGCAGCTTAGGTCGGGGGCAAGAGACCCAGTACTTC.

This chain connects TRBV9 to TRBJ2-2, with TRBD2 identical over 7 bases. Germline V gene lookup returns CDR1 SGDLS and CDR2 YYNGEE. Trimming at V came to 0 bases and at J to 7 bases, leaving 9 bases not matched to a gene. The CDR3 has 16 residues. For the CDR3, the DNA is TGTGCCAGCAGCGTAGAATTGGCGGGAGTGGACGGGGAGCTGTTTTTT. It specifies CASSVELAGVDGELFF.

This rearrangement joins TRBV5-1 to TRBJ2-4; weak D call: TRBD2 (6 bases). Germline CDR1 SGHRS, CDR2 YFSETQ. Trimming pared 0 bases from V and 8 bases from J, leaving 9 bases between. CDR3 length: 13 amino acids. The CDR3 DNA reads TGCGCCAGCAGCTTGGTTCCGGGGGACATTCAGTACTTC. It yields the protein CASSLVPGDIQYF.

V gene TRBV11-2 combines with J gene TRBJ2-5, with D unclear. Trimming stripped 2 bases from V and 2 bases from J, with 9 bases between. The CDR3 consists of 14 residues. CDR1 SGHAT and CDR2 FQNNGV come from the germline V gene. CDR3 amino acids: CASSLSDLQETQYF. CDR3 DNA: TGTGCCAGCAGCTTAAGCGACTTACAAGAGACCCAGTACTTC.

The V gene is TRBV4-1, the J gene TRBJ2-7, with TRBD2 matching over 14 bases. Trimming took 5 bases from V and 3 from J; bases not matched to a gene: 3. Germline-derived CDR1 and CDR2 are MGHRA and YSYEKL. CDR3 size: 15 residues. The CDR3 sequence is CASSTGLAGGYEQYF. In DNA, the CDR3 is TGCGCCAGCAGCACCGGACTAGCGGGAGGCTACGAGCAGTACTTC.

This sequence joins TRBV27 and TRBJ2-6; D unclear. CDR3 size: 17 residues. Per germline, CDR1 MNHEY and CDR2 SMNVEV (reference sequence). The V end lost 0 bases, the J end lost 0 bases, and 9 bases lay between the germline ends. The CDR3 protein is CASSLSVQSSGANVLTF. CDR3 nucleotides: TGTGCCAGCAGTTTATCGGTCCAGTCCTCTGGGGCCAACGTCCTGACTTTC.

This clone was seen only once. The rearrangement joins TRBV7-9 to TRBJ2-5, with TRBD2 as a possible D gene (5 bases). Germline V lookup: CDR1 SEHNR, CDR2 FQNEAQ (reference sequence). V was cut by 3 bases and J by 2 bases, with 13 bases left in between. The CDR3 consists of 15 residues. The CDR3 region is CASSFAPGIQETQYF. In nucleotides, the CDR3 is TGTGCCAGCAGCTTCGCCCCGGGGATTCAAGAGACCCAGTACTTC.

The table lists this clone with a count of one. The J gene is TRBJ2-7, the V gene TRBV27; D gene uncertain. Trimming took off 2 bases at V and 2 bases at J, with 7 bases between the two ends. The CDR3 has 13 amino acids. The germline gives CDR1 MNHEY, CDR2 SMNVEV (reference sequence). CDR3 nucleotide sequence: TGTGCCAGCAGTTTAGACCCTGCCTACGAGCAGTACTTC. This codes for CASSLDPAYEQYF.

The chain links TRBV28 to TRBJ1-4; TRBD1 agrees at 8 bases. The CDR3 length is 15 residues. V was pared by 2 bases and J by 8 bases, with 7 bases of the junction left unmatched. The germline CDR1 and CDR2 sequences are MDHEN and SYDVKM. The CDR3 DNA reads TGTGCCAGCAGTTTACCGACAGGGGTCGGGGAAAAACTGTTTTTT. Encoded protein: CASSLPTGVGEKLFF.

CDR3 loop: CASSLKRGADTQYF. CDR3 in DNA: TGTGCCAGCAGTTTGAAGCGGGGCGCAGATACGCAGTATTTT. This chain connects TRBV27 to TRBJ2-3; the match to TRBD2 covers 7 bases. The CDR3 is 14 amino acids. J lost 4 bases, V lost 3 bases, and 4 bases had no gene match. CDR1 and CDR2 (germline): MNHEY, SMNVEV (reference sequence).

The rearrangement joins TRBV5-4 to TRBJ2-7; D is perhaps TRBD1 or TRBD2 (5 bases each). With 4 bases removed from V and 0 bases from J, the gap between germline ends came to 11 bases. Germline CDR1 reads SGHNT; CDR2 reads YYREEE (reference sequence). The CDR3 loop spans 14 amino acids. The CDR3 DNA sequence: TGTGCCAGCAGCCCGACAGCGGACTCCTACGAGCAGTACTTC. Translation gives CASSPTADSYEQYF.

The chain combines TRBV7-9 with TRBJ1-2; D remains ambiguous. V dropped 6 bases and J dropped 4 bases, with 12 bases sitting between them. CDR3 length equals 13 residues. The germline V gene has CDR1 SEHNR and CDR2 FQNEAQ (reference sequence). The DNA of the CDR3 is TGTGCCAGCAGTCCAACAGCCGGCTATGGCTACACCTTC. It yields the protein CASSPTAGYGYTF.

The chain uses TRBV4-1 and TRBJ2-7; no clear D. The V end lost 0 bases, the J end lost 9 bases, and 15 bases lay between the germline ends. Germline V gives CDR1 MGHRA, CDR2 YSYEKL. The CDR3 length is 14 residues. The CDR3 bases are TGCGCCAGCAGCCAAGATAGTGGGGTCGTGTGGCAGTACTTC. Amino acid sequence: CASSQDSGVVWQYF.

The count of this clone is one. The V call is TRBV5-1, the J call TRBJ2-7; 8 positions match TRBD2. Germline V gene lookup returns CDR1 SGHRS and CDR2 YFSETQ. J lost 2 bases, V lost 6 bases, and 16 bases had no gene match. The CDR3 totals 17 residues. The CDR3 is CASTEGFERGPTYEQYF. CDR3 sequence (DNA): TGCGCCAGCACGGAGGGATTTGAGCGGGGGCCAACCTACGAGCAGTACTTC.

This chain connects TRBV2 to TRBJ1-5; maybe TRBD1 (5 bases). The germline CDR1 and CDR2 sequences are SNHLY and FYNNEI. This CDR3 has 14 amino acids. V lost 4 bases, J lost 0 bases, and 7 bases lay in between. The CDR3 coding sequence is TGTGCCAGCAGTGGGGACTTTAGCAATCAGCCCCAGCATTTT. The encoded protein is CASSGDFSNQPQHF.